This is a list of T cell receptor beta chains from one sample in a study of blood T cell repertoires in COVID-19. Libraries were prepared by immunoSEQ multiplex PCR; TCRdb keeps only in-frame clonotypes and omits some of them. Of 400,000 or so clones in the sample, around 87% were seen once. Sequencing input: peripheral blood. The receptor set was obtained from a human donor in a cohort sampled during active COVID-19. Both conserved end residues are part of each CDR3. The D gene is left open where the match is weak. Size is omitted from some rows. Given values are once, few, many or a class for expanded clones.

CDR3 length	clone size	V gene	D gene	J gene	CDR3 protein	CDR3 DNA
14	-	TRBV7-6	-	TRBJ2-1	CASSPRGEYNEQFF	TGTGCCAGCAGCCCCCGCGGAGAATACAATGAGCAGTTCTTC
14	-	TRBV6-5	TRBD1	TRBJ2-5	CASSYWQGEETQYF	TGTGCCAGCAGTTACTGGCAGGGGGAAGAGACCCAGTACTTC
16	-	TRBV19	TRBD1	TRBJ2-2	CASSGRTGFRTGELFF	TGTGCCAGTAGTGGAAGGACAGGGTTCAGAACCGGGGAGCTGTTTTTT
20	once	TRBV5-1	-	TRBJ1-1	CASSLDPQGSGDPGFAEAFF	TGCGCCAGCAGCTTGGACCCACAGGGATCGGGTGATCCTGGTTTCGCTGAAGCTTTCTTT
15	-	TRBV18	-	TRBJ2-5	CASSPLTQIQETQYF	TGTGCCAGCTCACCACTAACGCAGATTCAAGAGACCCAGTACTTC
15	-	TRBV7-2	-	TRBJ1-3	CASSLGGSSGNTIYF	TGTGCCAGCAGCTTAGGAGGGAGCTCTGGAAACACCATATATTTT
18	-	TRBV28	TRBD1	TRBJ1-5	CASSLHAGTGAFLQPQHF	TGTGCCAGCAGTTTACATGCCGGGACAGGGGCTTTCCTTCAGCCCCAGCATTTT
16	-	TRBV3-1/TRBV3-2	TRBD1	TRBJ2-7	CASSHGPGQGAGEQYF	TGTGCCAGCAGCCATGGCCCGGGACAGGGGGCAGGAGAGCAGTACTTC
20	-	TRBV28	TRBD1	TRBJ2-6	CASSYPTGDRGPPGANVLTF	TGTGCCAGCAGTTACCCAACCGGGGACAGGGGGCCTCCTGGGGCCAACGTCCTGACTTTC
14	-	TRBV6-2/TRBV6-3	TRBD1	TRBJ1-5	CASSGQGTGQPQHF	TGTGCCAGCAGTGGCCAGGGGACAGGCCAGCCCCAGCATTTT
15	-	TRBV6-6	TRBD1	TRBJ1-4	CASSLRTGANEKLFF	TGTGCCAGCAGTCTGCGGACAGGGGCTAATGAAAAACTGTTTTTT
17	-	TRBV6-1	TRBD2	TRBJ2-1	CASSARVRSGVDNEQFF	TGTGCCAGCAGTGCCCGCGTCCGAAGCGGGGTCGACAATGAGCAGTTCTTC
14	-	TRBV6-5	-	TRBJ2-5	CASSRGQPQETQYF	TGTGCCAGCAGCCGAGGACAGCCCCAAGAGACCCAGTACTTC
16	-	TRBV19	-	TRBJ2-2	CASSTKGPSNTGELFF	TGTGCCAGTAGTACTAAGGGGCCTTCGAACACCGGGGAGCTGTTTTTT
12	once	TRBV27	-	TRBJ2-3	CASSQGRDTQYF	TGTGCCAGCAGTCAGGGTCGGGATACGCAGTATTTT
17	-	TRBV2	TRBD2	TRBJ2-3	CASSLGLAGGSTDTQYF	TGTGCCAGCAGCCTCGGACTAGCGGGAGGGAGCACAGATACGCAGTATTTT
14	-	TRBV2	-	TRBJ2-2	CATSLEANTGELFF	TGTGCCACCTCTTTAGAGGCGAACACCGGGGAGCTGTTTTTT
13	-	TRBV15	-	TRBJ1-4	CATSRRQNEKLFF	TGTGCCACCAGCAGGAGACAGAATGAAAAACTGTTTTTT
14	-	TRBV20-1	-	TRBJ2-3	CSASTGFGTDTQYF	TGCAGTGCTAGTACGGGTTTTGGGACAGATACGCAGTATTTT
13	-	TRBV19	TRBD1	TRBJ2-3	CASTGTATDTQYF	TGTGCCAGTACGGGGACAGCCACAGATACGCAGTATTTT
13	-	TRBV19	-	TRBJ1-1	CASANLQGRKAFF	TGTGCCAGTGCCAACCTACAGGGACGTAAAGCTTTCTTT
13	-	TRBV19	TRBD1	TRBJ2-5	CASSMRGRETQYF	TGTGCCAGTAGTATGAGGGGGCGGGAGACCCAGTACTTC